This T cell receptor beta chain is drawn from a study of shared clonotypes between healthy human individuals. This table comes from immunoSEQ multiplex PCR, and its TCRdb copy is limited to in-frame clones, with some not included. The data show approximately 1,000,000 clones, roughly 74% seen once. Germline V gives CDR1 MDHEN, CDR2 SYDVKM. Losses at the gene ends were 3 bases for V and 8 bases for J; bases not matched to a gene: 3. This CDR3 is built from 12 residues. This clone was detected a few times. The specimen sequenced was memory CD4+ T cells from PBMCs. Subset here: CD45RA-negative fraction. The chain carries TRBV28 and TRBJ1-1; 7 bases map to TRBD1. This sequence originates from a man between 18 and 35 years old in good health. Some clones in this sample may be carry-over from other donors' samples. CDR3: CASSLVGQEAFF. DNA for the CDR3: TGTGCCAGCAGTTTGGTGGGACAGGAAGCTTTCTTT.